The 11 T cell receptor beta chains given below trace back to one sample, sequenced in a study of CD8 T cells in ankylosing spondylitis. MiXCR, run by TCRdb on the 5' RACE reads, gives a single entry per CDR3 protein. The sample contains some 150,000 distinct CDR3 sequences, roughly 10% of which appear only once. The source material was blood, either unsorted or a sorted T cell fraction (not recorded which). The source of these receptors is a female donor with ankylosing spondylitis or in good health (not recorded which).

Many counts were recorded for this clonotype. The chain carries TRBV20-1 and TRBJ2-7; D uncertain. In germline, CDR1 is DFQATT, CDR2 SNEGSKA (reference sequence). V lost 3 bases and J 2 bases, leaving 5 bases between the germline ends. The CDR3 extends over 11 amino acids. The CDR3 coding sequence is TGCAGTGCTAGGGGTACCTACGAGCAGTACTTC. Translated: CSARGTYEQYF.

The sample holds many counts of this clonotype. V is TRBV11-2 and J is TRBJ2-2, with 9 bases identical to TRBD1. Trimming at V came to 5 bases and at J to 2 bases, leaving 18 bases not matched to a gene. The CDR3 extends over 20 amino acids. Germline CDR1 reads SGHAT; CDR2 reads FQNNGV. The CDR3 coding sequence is TGTGCCAGCAGCGCTAATCTGGTTGTTCGGGACAGGGCTAACACCGGGGAGCTGTTTTTT. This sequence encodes CASSANLVVRDRANTGELFF.

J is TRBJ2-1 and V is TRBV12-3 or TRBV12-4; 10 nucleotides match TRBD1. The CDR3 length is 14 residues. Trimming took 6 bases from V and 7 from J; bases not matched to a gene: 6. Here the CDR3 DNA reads TGTGCCAGCAGCCCCGGGACAGGGGTGAATGAGCAGTTCTTC. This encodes CASSPGTGVNEQFF.

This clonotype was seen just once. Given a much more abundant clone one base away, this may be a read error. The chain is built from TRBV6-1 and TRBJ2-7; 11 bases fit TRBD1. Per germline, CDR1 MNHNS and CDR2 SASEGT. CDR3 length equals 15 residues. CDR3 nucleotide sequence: TGTGCCAGCACGTATCGGACAGGGGGCACCTACAAGCAGTACTTC. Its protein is CASTYRTGGTYKQYF.

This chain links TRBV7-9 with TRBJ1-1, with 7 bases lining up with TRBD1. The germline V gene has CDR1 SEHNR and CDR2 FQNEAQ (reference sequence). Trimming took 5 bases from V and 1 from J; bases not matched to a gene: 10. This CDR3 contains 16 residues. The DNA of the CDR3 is TGTGCCAGCAGCCTCCGGGACAGACTTCCGAACACTGAAGCTTTCTTT. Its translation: CASSLRDRLPNTEAFF. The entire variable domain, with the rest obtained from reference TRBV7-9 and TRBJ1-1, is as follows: DTGVSQNPRHKITKRGQNVTFRCDPISEHNRLYWYRQTLGQGPEFLTYFQNEAQLEKSRLLSDRFSAERPKGSFSTLEIQRTEQGDSAMYLCASSLRDRLPNTEAFFGQGTRLTVV.

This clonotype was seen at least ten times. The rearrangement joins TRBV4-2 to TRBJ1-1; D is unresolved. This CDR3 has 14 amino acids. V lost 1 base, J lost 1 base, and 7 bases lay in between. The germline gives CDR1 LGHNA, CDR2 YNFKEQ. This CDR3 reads CASSQGGANTEAFF. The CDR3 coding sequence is TGTGCCAGCAGCCAAGGAGGAGCGAACACTGAAGCTTTCTTT.

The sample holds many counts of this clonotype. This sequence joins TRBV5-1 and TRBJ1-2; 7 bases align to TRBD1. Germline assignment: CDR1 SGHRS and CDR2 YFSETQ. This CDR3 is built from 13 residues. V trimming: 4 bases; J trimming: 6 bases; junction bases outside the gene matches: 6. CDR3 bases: TGCGCCAGCAGCGCCGGGACAGCCGATGGCTACACCTTC. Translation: CASSAGTADGYTF.

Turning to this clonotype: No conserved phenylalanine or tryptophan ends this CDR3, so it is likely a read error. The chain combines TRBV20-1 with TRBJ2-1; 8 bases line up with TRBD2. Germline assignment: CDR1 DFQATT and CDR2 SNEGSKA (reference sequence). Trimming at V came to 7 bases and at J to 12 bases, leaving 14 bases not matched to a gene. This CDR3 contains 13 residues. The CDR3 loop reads CSVFGTRVDVQFY. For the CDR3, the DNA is TGCAGTGTATTCGGGACTAGGGTAGATGTGCAGTTCTAC.

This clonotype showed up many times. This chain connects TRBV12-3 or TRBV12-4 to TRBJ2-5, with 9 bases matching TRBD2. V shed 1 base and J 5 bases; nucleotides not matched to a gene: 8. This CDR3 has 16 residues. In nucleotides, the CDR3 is TGTGCCAGCAGTTTAGGCGCGGGAGGGCCGTACGAGACCCAGTACTTC. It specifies CASSLGAGGPYETQYF.

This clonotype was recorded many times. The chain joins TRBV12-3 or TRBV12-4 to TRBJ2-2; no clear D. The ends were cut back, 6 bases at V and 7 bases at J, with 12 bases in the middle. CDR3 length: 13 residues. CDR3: CASSQRESGELFF. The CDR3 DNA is TGTGCCAGCAGCCAGAGAGAGAGCGGGGAGCTGTTTTTT.

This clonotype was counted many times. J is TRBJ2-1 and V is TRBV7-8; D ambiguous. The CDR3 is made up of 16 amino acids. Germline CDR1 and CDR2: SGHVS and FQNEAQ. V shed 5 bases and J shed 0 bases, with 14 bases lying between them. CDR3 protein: CASSTTGPSSYNEQFF. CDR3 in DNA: TGTGCCAGCAGCACCACCGGTCCTAGCTCCTACAATGAGCAGTTCTTC.